Listed below are T cell receptor beta chains from one sample, sequenced in a study of cytomegalovirus exposure and HLA in healthy donors. Profiled with immunoSEQ multiplex PCR; TCRdb holds only in-frame clones, not every one. The sample has 150,000 to 200,000 clones; nearly 80% are singletons. The source material was PBMCs. The receptors shown here come from a man between 45 and 60 years old in good health and CMV-seropositive. CDR3s include the opening cysteine and the closing phenylalanine or tryptophan. Fields, in order: D gene, CDR3 length, J gene, clone size, V gene, CDR3 DNA, CDR3 protein. A D gene is named only where the DNA matches it firmly. A clone size is listed for some rows: how often the clone was seen (once, few, many), or a class if it is expanded.

d_call: NA; cdr3_length: 12; j_call: TRBJ2-4; clone_size: few; v_call: TRBV28; cdr3_nt: TGTGCCACAAGCGTAGCCAAAAACATTCAGTACTTC; cdr3_aa: CATSVAKNIQYF
d_call: TRBD1; cdr3_length: 13; j_call: TRBJ1-2; clone_size: few; v_call: TRBV29-1; cdr3_nt: TGCAGCGTTGATCGGGACAGGGCCGGTGGCTACACCTTC; cdr3_aa: CSVDRDRAGGYTF
d_call: NA; cdr3_length: 14; j_call: TRBJ1-6; clone_size: NA; v_call: TRBV6-5; cdr3_nt: TGTGCCAGCAGTTACTTCCAGGGGATTCCACCCCTCCACTTT; cdr3_aa: CASSYFQGIPPLHF
d_call: NA; cdr3_length: 21; j_call: TRBJ2-3; clone_size: NA; v_call: TRBV5-1; cdr3_nt: TGCGCCAGCAGCTTGGCAATTAATCGTTTAGGGGGAATGTTAAGCACAGATACGCAGTATTTT; cdr3_aa: CASSLAINRLGGMLSTDTQYF
d_call: NA; cdr3_length: 15; j_call: TRBJ1-1; clone_size: few; v_call: TRBV4-1; cdr3_nt: TGCGCCAGCAGCCAAGAGGGGGCAGGGCGCACTGAAGCTTTCTTT; cdr3_aa: CASSQEGAGRTEAFF
d_call: NA; cdr3_length: 15; j_call: TRBJ1-3; clone_size: NA; v_call: TRBV5-4; cdr3_nt: TGTGCCAGCAGCTCGATAGACAGCTCTGGAAACACCATATATTTT; cdr3_aa: CASSSIDSSGNTIYF
d_call: NA; cdr3_length: 13; j_call: TRBJ1-5; clone_size: few; v_call: TRBV6-5; cdr3_nt: TGTGCCAGCAGTTACGCGGCAGATCAGCCCCAGCATTTT; cdr3_aa: CASSYAADQPQHF
d_call: NA; cdr3_length: 14; j_call: TRBJ1-2; clone_size: NA; v_call: TRBV4-1; cdr3_nt: TGCGCCAGCGACCTTTTTCCCGGCCGGGGTGGCTACACCTTC; cdr3_aa: CASDLFPGRGGYTF
d_call: NA; cdr3_length: 14; j_call: TRBJ1-4; clone_size: few; v_call: TRBV5-4; cdr3_nt: TGTGCCAGCAGCGTGAGGTCAACCGGTGAAAAACTGTTTTTT; cdr3_aa: CASSVRSTGEKLFF
d_call: NA; cdr3_length: 15; j_call: TRBJ1-1; clone_size: NA; v_call: TRBV19; cdr3_nt: TGTGCCAGTATCTATGGTAGGGGAAGGAACACTGAAGCTTTCTTT; cdr3_aa: CASIYGRGRNTEAFF
d_call: NA; cdr3_length: 14; j_call: TRBJ1-1; clone_size: NA; v_call: TRBV7-9; cdr3_nt: TGTGCCAGCAGCTTAGTACGGGGGAACACTGAAGCTTTCTTT; cdr3_aa: CASSLVRGNTEAFF
d_call: NA; cdr3_length: 15; j_call: TRBJ1-1; clone_size: NA; v_call: TRBV19; cdr3_nt: TGTGCCAGTAGTATAGTGCACAGGTCTAACACTGAAGCTTTCTTT; cdr3_aa: CASSIVHRSNTEAFF
d_call: NA; cdr3_length: 16; j_call: TRBJ1-1; clone_size: NA; v_call: TRBV6-1; cdr3_nt: TGTGCCAGCAGTGAAGGGGGGGGCGGATATGTCACTGAAGCTTTCTTT; cdr3_aa: CASSEGGGGYVTEAFF
d_call: TRBD1; cdr3_length: 14; j_call: TRBJ1-5; clone_size: NA; v_call: TRBV19; cdr3_nt: TGTGCCAGTAAGCCAGGGGGCGGCAATCAGCCCCAGCATTTT; cdr3_aa: CASKPGGGNQPQHF
d_call: TRBD1; cdr3_length: 16; j_call: TRBJ2-5; clone_size: NA; v_call: TRBV7-2; cdr3_nt: TGTGCCAGCAGCTCCGGACAGGCGAGAAGGTTAGAGACCCAGTACTTC; cdr3_aa: CASSSGQARRLETQYF
d_call: NA; cdr3_length: 18; j_call: TRBJ1-6; clone_size: NA; v_call: TRBV19; cdr3_nt: TGTGCCAGTAGTATCTCCACCCCTCCAGGGGCCGGTAATTCACCCCTCCACTTT; cdr3_aa: CASSISTPPGAGNSPLHF
d_call: NA; cdr3_length: 12; j_call: TRBJ1-1; clone_size: NA; v_call: TRBV18; cdr3_nt: TGTGCCAGCTCACCACCTGCAGGGGAGACTTTCTTT; cdr3_aa: CASSPPAGETFF
d_call: TRBD1; cdr3_length: 15; j_call: TRBJ2-1; clone_size: once; v_call: TRBV11-2; cdr3_nt: TGTGCCAGCAGCCCAGGACAGGGGGGTTACAATGAGCAGTTCTTC; cdr3_aa: CASSPGQGGYNEQFF
d_call: NA; cdr3_length: 14; j_call: TRBJ1-1; clone_size: NA; v_call: TRBV7-2; cdr3_nt: TGTGCCAGCCGAGGGGGGGTCCTGAACACTGAAGCTTTCTTT; cdr3_aa: CASRGGVLNTEAFF
d_call: NA; cdr3_length: 13; j_call: TRBJ2-2; clone_size: few; v_call: TRBV28; cdr3_nt: TGTGCCAGCAGTACTATTGACACCGGGGAGCTGTTTTTT; cdr3_aa: CASSTIDTGELFF
d_call: NA; cdr3_length: 13; j_call: TRBJ1-1; clone_size: NA; v_call: TRBV5-4; cdr3_nt: TGTGCCAGTCAACTCAACCTCGGTACTGAAGCTTTCTTT; cdr3_aa: CASQLNLGTEAFF
d_call: TRBD2; cdr3_length: 14; j_call: TRBJ2-1; clone_size: NA; v_call: TRBV29-1; cdr3_nt: TGCAGCGTTGCTAGGCTAGCGGGGGTGAATGAGCAGTTCTTC; cdr3_aa: CSVARLAGVNEQFF
d_call: NA; cdr3_length: 15; j_call: TRBJ2-3; clone_size: NA; v_call: TRBV5-4; cdr3_nt: TGTGCCAGCAGCCCTGGGGGGTGGAGCACAGATACGCAGTATTTT; cdr3_aa: CASSPGGWSTDTQYF
d_call: NA; cdr3_length: 14; j_call: TRBJ2-5; clone_size: NA; v_call: TRBV5-5; cdr3_nt: TGTGCCAGCAGCCCTGGGGGGTGGCAAGAGACCCAGTACTTC; cdr3_aa: CASSPGGWQETQYF
d_call: NA; cdr3_length: 16; j_call: TRBJ1-6; clone_size: once; v_call: TRBV6-5; cdr3_nt: TGTGCCAGCAGTTACGGTTGGGGGCGCAATGATTCACCCCTCCACTTT; cdr3_aa: CASSYGWGRNDSPLHF
d_call: TRBD1; cdr3_length: 16; j_call: TRBJ1-4; clone_size: NA; v_call: TRBV6-6; cdr3_nt: TGTGCCAGCAGGGTCGGAGGGGGCGATTTAAATGAAAAACTGTTTTTT; cdr3_aa: CASRVGGGDLNEKLFF
d_call: NA; cdr3_length: 17; j_call: TRBJ1-6; clone_size: NA; v_call: TRBV4-1; cdr3_nt: TGCGCCAGCAGCCAAGAATTCCGGAGCTCCTATAATTCACCCCTCCACTTT; cdr3_aa: CASSQEFRSSYNSPLHF
d_call: TRBD1; cdr3_length: 14; j_call: TRBJ2-7; clone_size: NA; v_call: TRBV7-6; cdr3_nt: TGTGCCAGCAGCTTAGTGGACAGGGGTAGCGAGCAGTACTTC; cdr3_aa: CASSLVDRGSEQYF
d_call: TRBD1; cdr3_length: 14; j_call: TRBJ1-6; clone_size: once; v_call: TRBV19; cdr3_nt: TGTGCCAGTAAAGACAGGGGTCAAGGTTCACCCCTCCACTTT; cdr3_aa: CASKDRGQGSPLHF
d_call: NA; cdr3_length: 14; j_call: TRBJ1-1; clone_size: NA; v_call: TRBV6-1; cdr3_nt: TGTGCCAGCAGTGAAGGGACAGTGAACACTGAAGCTTTCTTT; cdr3_aa: CASSEGTVNTEAFF
d_call: NA; cdr3_length: 13; j_call: TRBJ1-1; clone_size: NA; v_call: TRBV18; cdr3_nt: TGTGCCAGCTCACTCCAGGGGAACACTGAAGCTTTCTTT; cdr3_aa: CASSLQGNTEAFF
d_call: NA; cdr3_length: 12; j_call: TRBJ1-2; clone_size: once; v_call: TRBV27; cdr3_nt: TGTGCCAGCAGCGGGAGTAACTATGGCTACACCTTC; cdr3_aa: CASSGSNYGYTF
d_call: TRBD1; cdr3_length: 17; j_call: TRBJ1-1; clone_size: NA; v_call: TRBV5-1; cdr3_nt: TGCGCCAGCAGCTTGGAGGGGGGACAGGGGGGAAGCACTGAAGCTTTCTTT; cdr3_aa: CASSLEGGQGGSTEAFF
d_call: NA; cdr3_length: 15; j_call: TRBJ1-2; clone_size: NA; v_call: TRBV5-1; cdr3_nt: TGCGCCAGCAGCTTGGACAGGGCCCCTAACTATGGCTACACCTTC; cdr3_aa: CASSLDRAPNYGYTF
d_call: NA; cdr3_length: 15; j_call: TRBJ1-5; clone_size: NA; v_call: TRBV14; cdr3_nt: TGTGCCAGCAGCTTAAAGGCGGGGGGGAATCAGCCCCAGCATTTT; cdr3_aa: CASSLKAGGNQPQHF
d_call: TRBD1; cdr3_length: 16; j_call: TRBJ2-2; clone_size: NA; v_call: TRBV5-1; cdr3_nt: TGCGCCAGCAGCCTTGGACAGGGGAAGAACACCGGGGAGCTGTTTTTT; cdr3_aa: CASSLGQGKNTGELFF
d_call: NA; cdr3_length: 15; j_call: TRBJ1-6; clone_size: NA; v_call: TRBV19; cdr3_nt: TGTGCCAGTAGTGTTTTGACAGGTTATAATTCACCCCTCCACTTT; cdr3_aa: CASSVLTGYNSPLHF
d_call: TRBD1; cdr3_length: 13; j_call: TRBJ1-1; clone_size: NA; v_call: TRBV2; cdr3_nt: TGTGCCAGCAGCAGGGGGCTCGGCACTGAAGCTTTCTTT; cdr3_aa: CASSRGLGTEAFF
d_call: NA; cdr3_length: 13; j_call: TRBJ2-2; clone_size: NA; v_call: TRBV5-6; cdr3_nt: TGTGCCAGCAGCTTGGTGTCCTCCGGGGAGCTGTTTTTT; cdr3_aa: CASSLVSSGELFF
d_call: NA; cdr3_length: 14; j_call: TRBJ1-3; clone_size: NA; v_call: TRBV28; cdr3_nt: TGTGCCAGCAGTTTAGGGGCGACCCGAAACACCATATATTTT; cdr3_aa: CASSLGATRNTIYF
d_call: NA; cdr3_length: 14; j_call: TRBJ1-4; clone_size: NA; v_call: TRBV27; cdr3_nt: TGTGCCAGCAGACAAACAGGTGGTAATGAAAAACTGTTTTTT; cdr3_aa: CASRQTGGNEKLFF
d_call: NA; cdr3_length: 19; j_call: TRBJ1-2; clone_size: NA; v_call: TRBV29-1; cdr3_nt: TGCAGCGTTGAAGATCGGGAGGCAAAGGGGGTACTATTTAGCTATGGCTACACCTTC; cdr3_aa: CSVEDREAKGVLFSYGYTF
d_call: NA; cdr3_length: 12; j_call: TRBJ1-5; clone_size: NA; v_call: TRBV18; cdr3_nt: TGTGCCAGCTCACGAGGGAATCAGCCCCAGCATTTT; cdr3_aa: CASSRGNQPQHF
d_call: NA; cdr3_length: 14; j_call: TRBJ2-7; clone_size: NA; v_call: TRBV6-5; cdr3_nt: TGTGCCAGCAGCGGACTCCCTCGTTTGAACGAGCAGTACTTC; cdr3_aa: CASSGLPRLNEQYF
d_call: NA; cdr3_length: 14; j_call: TRBJ2-3; clone_size: NA; v_call: TRBV25-1; cdr3_nt: TGTGCCAGCAGTGAGCGTGTATCTCCAGATACGCAGTATTTT; cdr3_aa: CASSERVSPDTQYF
d_call: NA; cdr3_length: 15; j_call: TRBJ1-2; clone_size: NA; v_call: TRBV5-1; cdr3_nt: TGCGCCAGCAGCTTGCAGGGCCCTCCTAACTATGGCTACACCTTC; cdr3_aa: CASSLQGPPNYGYTF
d_call: TRBD1; cdr3_length: 14; j_call: TRBJ1-2; clone_size: NA; v_call: TRBV5-4; cdr3_nt: TGTGCCAGCAGCTTTAAGGGGGCAGACTATGGCTACACCTTC; cdr3_aa: CASSFKGADYGYTF
d_call: NA; cdr3_length: 15; j_call: TRBJ2-1; clone_size: once; v_call: TRBV5-1; cdr3_nt: TGCGCCAGCTTTCTCGGGGGGACAGGAGGTAATGAGCAGTTCTTC; cdr3_aa: CASFLGGTGGNEQFF
d_call: NA; cdr3_length: 15; j_call: TRBJ1-6; clone_size: NA; v_call: TRBV19; cdr3_nt: TGTGCCAGTAGCTATGGGGGGGGCGATAATTCACCCCTCCACTTT; cdr3_aa: CASSYGGGDNSPLHF
d_call: TRBD1; cdr3_length: 13; j_call: TRBJ1-2; clone_size: once; v_call: TRBV27; cdr3_nt: TGTGCCAGCAAACAGACAGGGGGCACTGGCTACACCTTC; cdr3_aa: CASKQTGGTGYTF
d_call: NA; cdr3_length: 13; j_call: TRBJ1-2; clone_size: NA; v_call: TRBV30; cdr3_nt: TGTGCCTGGAGTGTACTACAAGGGGATGGCTACACCTTC; cdr3_aa: CAWSVLQGDGYTF
d_call: NA; cdr3_length: 13; j_call: TRBJ2-3; clone_size: NA; v_call: TRBV6-1; cdr3_nt: TGTGCAGCAGAAGCAAGGGGTACAGATACGCAGTATTTT; cdr3_aa: CAAEARGTDTQYF
d_call: TRBD1; cdr3_length: 15; j_call: TRBJ1-4; clone_size: few; v_call: TRBV4-3; cdr3_nt: TGCGCCAGCAGCCCGGGGACAGGTTCTAATGAAAAACTGTTTTTT; cdr3_aa: CASSPGTGSNEKLFF
d_call: NA; cdr3_length: 14; j_call: TRBJ1-5; clone_size: NA; v_call: TRBV28; cdr3_nt: TGTGCCAGCAGAAGCGGGGGCGCGGTTCAGCCCCAGCATTTT; cdr3_aa: CASRSGGAVQPQHF
d_call: NA; cdr3_length: 15; j_call: TRBJ2-2; clone_size: NA; v_call: TRBV7-2; cdr3_nt: TGTGCCAGCTGCAGACAGTCTGCTAACACCGGGGAGCTGTTTTTT; cdr3_aa: CASCRQSANTGELFF
d_call: NA; cdr3_length: 14; j_call: TRBJ2-7; clone_size: NA; v_call: TRBV7-9; cdr3_nt: TGTGCCAGCAGCCTAGTAGGCAGGGGCTACGAGCAGTACTTC; cdr3_aa: CASSLVGRGYEQYF
d_call: NA; cdr3_length: 15; j_call: TRBJ2-3; clone_size: few; v_call: TRBV5-4; cdr3_nt: TGTGCCAGCAGCTTTGGCGGCCCCCGCACAGATACGCAGTATTTT; cdr3_aa: CASSFGGPRTDTQYF
d_call: TRBD1; cdr3_length: 13; j_call: TRBJ1-1; clone_size: NA; v_call: TRBV30; cdr3_nt: TGTGCCTGGAGTGCCGGGACAGGGTATGAAGCTTTCTTT; cdr3_aa: CAWSAGTGYEAFF
d_call: NA; cdr3_length: 14; j_call: TRBJ1-2; clone_size: NA; v_call: TRBV5-6; cdr3_nt: TGTGCCAGCAGCTTGGTGGCAGGGGCTCGCGGCTACACCTTC; cdr3_aa: CASSLVAGARGYTF
d_call: NA; cdr3_length: 14; j_call: TRBJ2-2; clone_size: few; v_call: TRBV5-1; cdr3_nt: TGCGCCAGCAGCTGGAGGGGGGGCACCGGGGAGCTGTTTTTT; cdr3_aa: CASSWRGGTGELFF